These T cell receptor beta chains were read from a single sample in a study of control samples from healthy donors and cancer patients. The table came from immunoSEQ multiplex PCR; TCRdb's copy has only in-frame clones and leaves some out. Altogether about 120,000 clones are present, more than 75% being singletons, with the ten largest covering roughly 1.9%. Sequenced input: blood. The receptors here all came from a man between 18 and 29 years old in good health. The CDR3 runs from the conserved cysteine through the conserved F or W. The D gene is left open where the match is weak. A row's size may be missing; if present it is once, few, many or a size class.

>.|TRBV7-2|TRBD2|TRBJ2-1
CASSPGTRRYNEQFF
TGTGCCAGCAGCCCCGGGACTAGGAGATACAATGAGCAGTTCTTC
>.|TRBV4-1|.|TRBJ2-5
CASSQPTRYQETQYF
TGCGCCAGCAGCCAACCCACTAGATACCAAGAGACCCAGTACTTC
>.|TRBV18|.|TRBJ1-6
CASSPLRDSPLHF
TGTGCCAGCTCACCACTAAGGGATTCACCCCTCCACTTT
>.|TRBV28|TRBD1|TRBJ1-5
CASTRGGNQPQHF
TGTGCCAGCACCAGGGGGGGAAATCAGCCCCAGCATTTT
>.|TRBV9|.|TRBJ2-5
CASSVEGHRRGETQYF
TGTGCCAGCAGCGTAGAGGGCCACCGAAGGGGAGAGACCCAGTACTTC
>.|TRBV19|TRBD1|TRBJ2-1
CASADRGPSSYNEQFF
TGTGCCAGTGCGGACAGGGGTCCTAGTTCCTACAATGAGCAGTTCTTC
>.|TRBV25-1|TRBD2|TRBJ2-7
CASTYLAGGLYEQYF
TGTGCCAGCACTTATCTAGCGGGAGGATTGTACGAGCAGTACTTC
>.|TRBV7-8|.|TRBJ1-1
CASSLERDTEAFF
TGTGCCAGCAGCTTAGAGAGGGATACTGAAGCTTTCTTT
>.|TRBV7-3|.|TRBJ2-7
CASSLGNSQGEQYF
TGTGCCAGCAGCTTAGGAAACTCACAAGGCGAGCAGTACTTC
>.|TRBV29-1|TRBD1|TRBJ1-2
CSVGGQGAYGYTF
TGCAGCGTTGGGGGACAGGGCGCCTATGGCTACACCTTC
>.|TRBV12-1|.|TRBJ1-1
CASPYSDRGNRNRF
TGTGCCAGCCCGTATTCGGACAGGGGCAATCGGAACCGTTTT
>.|TRBV18|.|TRBJ2-7
CASSPTSRSSSYEQYF
TGTGCCAGCTCACCAACTTCCAGGTCGAGCTCCTACGAGCAGTACTTC
>.|TRBV6-5|TRBD1|TRBJ1-2
CASEGASGYTF
TGTGCCAGCGAGGGGGCTTCTGGCTACACCTTC
>.|TRBV19|.|TRBJ1-2
CASSIDPARDYGYTF
TGTGCCAGTAGTATAGATCCTGCACGGGACTATGGCTACACCTTC
>.|TRBV9|TRBD2|TRBJ2-7
CASSGRLAGDYEQYF
TGTGCCAGCAGCGGTAGACTAGCGGGAGACTACGAGCAGTACTTC
>.|TRBV5-1|.|TRBJ2-6
CASSSTSSGANVLTF
TGCGCCAGCAGCTCTACGAGCTCTGGGGCCAACGTCCTGACTTTC
>.|TRBV27|TRBD1|TRBJ1-2
CASSSPRGNGYTF
TGTGCCAGCAGTTCGCCCAGGGGGAACGGCTACACCTTC
>.|TRBV7-3|TRBD1|TRBJ1-2
CASSPPRTGDLTNYGYTF
TGTGCCAGCAGCCCGCCCCGGACAGGGGACTTAACTAACTATGGCTACACCTTC
>.|TRBV30|.|TRBJ1-1
CAWSVRFLAEAFF
TGTGCCTGGAGTGTACGTTTCCTGGCTGAAGCTTTCTTT
>few|TRBV10-1|.|TRBJ2-2
CASKAVLNTGELFF
TGCGCCAGCAAAGCGGTTCTGAACACCGGGGAGCTGTTTTTT
>.|TRBV19|TRBD2|TRBJ2-1
CASSRPGGRGNEQFF
TGTGCCAGTAGCCGCCCGGGCGGGAGGGGGAATGAGCAGTTCTTC
>.|TRBV27|.|TRBJ2-7
CASIGRPYEQYF
TGTGCCAGCATAGGGAGACCCTACGAGCAGTACTTC
>.|TRBV27|.|TRBJ2-2
CASSFLAGAGTGELFF
TGTGCCAGCAGTTTCCTGGCAGGGGCGGGGACCGGGGAGCTGTTTTTT
>.|TRBV5-1|.|TRBJ1-4
CASSFRTVDEKLFF
TGCGCCAGCAGCTTCCGGACCGTGGATGAAAAACTGTTTTTT
>few|TRBV18|TRBD2|TRBJ2-7
CASSPDRAGTNEQYF
TGTGCCAGCTCACCAGATCGGGCAGGGACTAACGAGCAGTACTTC
>.|TRBV6-5|TRBD2|TRBJ2-1
CASSSGTSGSGNEQFF
TGTGCCAGCAGTTCCGGGACTAGCGGGAGCGGAAATGAGCAGTTCTTC
>.|TRBV5-6|.|TRBJ1-2
CASSQRLDGYGYTF
TGTGCCAGCAGCCAGCGTCTCGATGGCTATGGCTACACCTTC
>.|TRBV6-5|.|TRBJ2-2
CASTRGGATGELFF
TGTGCCAGCACCCGAGGCGGAGCCACCGGGGAGCTGTTTTTT
>.|TRBV7-6|TRBD2|TRBJ2-7
CASSSEGLARAYEQYF
TGTGCCAGCAGCTCAGAAGGACTAGCGAGAGCCTACGAGCAGTACTTC
>.|TRBV18|TRBD2|TRBJ2-1
CASSPWTRTNEQFF
TGTGCCAGCTCACCATGGACTAGAACCAATGAGCAGTTCTTC
>.|TRBV19|TRBD1|TRBJ2-5
CASSIGLGQQETQYF
TGTGCCAGTAGTATAGGGCTGGGACAGCAAGAGACCCAGTACTTC
>.|TRBV6-5|TRBD1|TRBJ2-2
CASRGQVLNTGELFF
TGTGCCAGCAGAGGACAGGTACTGAACACCGGGGAGCTGTTTTTT
>.|TRBV14|.|TRBJ2-7
CASSPFAVGEQYF
TGTGCCAGCAGCCCGTTCGCCGTCGGCGAGCAGTACTTC
>.|TRBV30|TRBD1|TRBJ2-7
CAWGFTGGYEQYF
TGTGCCTGGGGATTTACAGGGGGCTACGAGCAGTACTTC
>.|TRBV2|TRBD2|TRBJ2-1
CASSEAMGNSGSFYNEQFF
TGTGCCAGCAGTGAAGCAATGGGGAATAGCGGGAGCTTCTACAATGAGCAGTTCTTC
>.|TRBV6-5|.|TRBJ2-2
CASSLLQGYTGELFF
TGTGCCAGCAGCCTATTGCAGGGTTACACCGGGGAGCTGTTTTTT
>.|TRBV3-1/TRBV3-2|TRBD2|TRBJ2-7
CASSHPGLAGITYEQYF
TGTGCCAGCAGCCACCCCGGACTAGCGGGAATCACCTACGAGCAGTACTTC
>.|TRBV9|.|TRBJ2-2
CASSPRGSTNTGELFF
TGTGCCAGCAGCCCTAGGGGAAGCACGAACACCGGGGAGCTGTTTTTT
>.|TRBV28|TRBD1|TRBJ1-2
CASITGGYGYTF
TGTGCCAGCATTACAGGGGGCTATGGCTACACCTTC
>.|TRBV11-2|.|TRBJ1-3
CASSLEHGGPGNTIYF
TGTGCCAGCAGCTTAGAACACGGAGGGCCTGGAAACACCATATATTTT
>.|TRBV5-1|TRBD2|TRBJ2-3
CASSLGPLADVPDTQYF
TGCGCCAGCAGCTTGGGCCCACTAGCGGATGTCCCAGATACGCAGTATTTT
>.|TRBV14|.|TRBJ2-2
CASSQKQVSFTGELFF
TGTGCCAGCAGCCAGAAACAGGTGTCGTTCACCGGGGAGCTGTTTTTT
>.|TRBV7-3|TRBD2|TRBJ2-7
CASSLGLDYEQYF
TGTGCCAGCAGCTTGGGACTAGACTACGAGCAGTACTTC
>.|TRBV24-1|TRBD1|TRBJ1-1
CATASGGAPENTEAFF
TGTGCCACCGCTTCAGGGGGAGCGCCGGAGAACACTGAAGCTTTCTTT
>.|TRBV18|.|TRBJ1-1
CASSDTGMDTEAFF
TGTGCCAGCTCAGATACGGGGATGGACACTGAAGCTTTCTTT
>.|TRBV9|.|TRBJ1-1
CASSVGLSRQGGVNTEAFF
TGTGCCAGCAGCGTAGGTTTAAGTCGGCAGGGAGGGGTGAACACTGAAGCTTTCTTT
>.|TRBV2|TRBD1|TRBJ1-6
CAITPRDRDNSPLHF
TGTGCCATCACACCCCGGGACAGAGATAATTCACCCCTCCACTTT
>.|TRBV5-1|.|TRBJ2-5
CASSSTELGLQETQYF
TGCGCCAGCAGCTCTACGGAACTAGGGTTACAAGAGACCCAGTACTTC
>.|TRBV9|.|TRBJ2-7
CASSVDGNSGDSPYF
TGTGCCAGCAGCGTAGATGGAAATAGCGGAGACTCCCCGTACTTC
>.|TRBV19|.|TRBJ1-1
CASSGRPNTEAFF
TGTGCCTCCTCGGGACGGCCGAACACTGAAGCTTTCTTT
>.|TRBV25-1|.|TRBJ1-1
CASRRGHTEAFF
TGTGCCAGCAGACGGGGACACACTGAAGCTTTCTTT
>once|TRBV5-4|TRBD2|TRBJ2-7
CASSLEGGLGGEQYF
TGTGCCAGCAGCTTGGAGGGAGGACTAGGAGGGGAGCAGTACTTC